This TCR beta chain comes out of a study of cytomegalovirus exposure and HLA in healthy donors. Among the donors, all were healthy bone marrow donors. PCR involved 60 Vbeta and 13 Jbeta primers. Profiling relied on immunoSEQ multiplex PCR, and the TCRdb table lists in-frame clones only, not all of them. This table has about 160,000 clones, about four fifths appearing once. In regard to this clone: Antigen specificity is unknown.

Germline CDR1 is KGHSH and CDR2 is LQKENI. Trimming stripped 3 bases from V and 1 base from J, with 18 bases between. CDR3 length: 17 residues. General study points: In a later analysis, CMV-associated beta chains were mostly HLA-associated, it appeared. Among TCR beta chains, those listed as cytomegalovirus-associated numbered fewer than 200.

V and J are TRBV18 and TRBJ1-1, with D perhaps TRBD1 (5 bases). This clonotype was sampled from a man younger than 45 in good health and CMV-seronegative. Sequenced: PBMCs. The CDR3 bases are TGTGCCAGCTCACCCCCAGGGTTTAAGAGCCAGAACACTGAAGCTTTCTTT. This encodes CASSPPGFKSQNTEAFF.